This T cell receptor beta chain was profiled in a study of CD8+ T cells in alopecia areata. Per the germline V gene, CDR1 is GTSNPN and CDR2 is SVGIG (reference sequence). Trimming cost V 1 base and J 9 bases, with 15 bases left between them. CDR3 length: 13 residues. Following extraction, RNA underwent reverse transcription to cDNA, which served as the sequencing template. Sequencing was performed with immunoSEQ multiplex PCR; in TCRdb, only in-frame clones are kept and a portion is missing. The repertoire holds more than 100,000 clones, with about 50% as singletons. Treatment given: oral pan-JAK inhibitor, 5-10 mg twice daily.

Source: CD4+ T cells sorted from blood, taken at week 4, from a patient treated with tofacitinib. The TCR comes from a human donor with alopecia areata. The chain employs TRBV30 and TRBJ1-2; weak D call: TRBD1 (6 bases). DNA for the CDR3: TGTGCCTGGAGTGCCGTCAGGGGTTCGAGCTACACCTTC. Translated, it gives CAWSAVRGSSYTF.